A single T cell receptor (beta chain) is shown here with its context. Its antigen is as yet unknown. The junction departs from the called germline gene at one end, perhaps through a read error. These data belong to a study of blood T cells in healthy people across ages. The overall study: Template switching picked up about one barcoded beta molecule for each two T cells.

Through a sample-barcoded 5' primer and a J-beta primer mix, a second PCR was run for roughly 6 to 11 cycles. The template-switch adaptor, which had 12 random nucleotides, put a tag on each cDNA molecule. One entry per CDR3 protein results from TCRdb running MiXCR on the 5' RACE reads. Of about 650,000 distinct CDR3 sequences listed, 52% are singletons. From germline, CDR1 is MNHEY and CDR2 SVGAGI. This CDR3 region has 14 residues. Study-wide findings and caveats: Unsorted PBMCs prevented conclusive naive versus antigen-experienced comparison.

Every sample gave at least 5 micrograms of total RNA when it was extracted. Source material: blood. The clonotype comes from a woman older than 75 in good health. This sequence joins TRBV6-5 and TRBJ2-3, with 9 bases identical to TRBD1. CDR3 in DNA: TGTGCCAGCAGAACCAACAGGGGGCCAGATGCGCAGTATTTT. It specifies CASRTNRGPDAQYF.